The rows below give T cell receptor beta chains drawn from one sample of a study of cytomegalovirus exposure and HLA in healthy donors. TCRdb's copy holds only in-frame clones and misses some; the assay was immunoSEQ multiplex PCR. The data contain about 120,000 clones, more than 60% of them singletons. Input material: PBMCs. These receptors were taken from a man aged 18 to 29 in good health and CMV-seronegative. Both conserved end residues are part of each CDR3. A D gene is named only where the DNA matches it firmly. Rows give clone size only sometimes, using once, few, many, or a class for an expanded clone.

cdr3_nt cdr3_aa clone_size j_call v_call d_call
TGTGCCAGCAGTTTATCCATCAGGGGGCGCATCGATGGCTACCCCTTC CASSLSIRGRIDGYPF - TRBJ1-2 TRBV27 TRBD1
TGTGCCTGGGGGGTAGGGGGGGCGCGGATAGGCGAGCAGTACTTC CAWGVGGARIGEQYF once TRBJ2-7 TRBV30 -
TGTGCCAGCGGATTTAGGGGCCAAGATACGCAGTATTTT CASGFRGQDTQYF - TRBJ2-3 TRBV7-3 -
TGTGCCAGCAGCCTGGGGGCGGGAGGTAGGGGAGGGTACGAGCAGTACTTC CASSLGAGGRGGYEQYF - TRBJ2-7 TRBV7-2 TRBD2
TGTGCCAGCAGTGAATTTTATAACAATCAGCCCCAGCATTTT CASSEFYNNQPQHF - TRBJ1-5 TRBV6-4 -
TGTGCCAGCTCACCACTCGACTTGAACACTGAAGCTTTCTTT CASSPLDLNTEAFF few TRBJ1-1 TRBV18 -
TGCGCCAGCAGCGTTGCGGACAGGCGCACCAATGAGCAGTTCTTC CASSVADRRTNEQFF - TRBJ2-1 TRBV5-1 TRBD1
TGTGCCTGGGGTCCCCTTCCGGTCGTCGCTGAAGCTTTCTTT CAWGPLPVVAEAFF - TRBJ1-1 TRBV30 -
TGTGCCAGCAGTTACGGCGGGCCTACCTACGAGCAGTACTTC CASSYGGPTYEQYF - TRBJ2-7 TRBV6-5 -
TGTGCCAGCAGCTTGGCGATAGCGGGACGGCCCTACGAGCAGTACTTC CASSLAIAGRPYEQYF few TRBJ2-7 TRBV5-4 TRBD2
TGTGCCAGCAGTGCGACTAGCGGGAGGCCCTCCTACAATGAGCAGTTCTTC CASSATSGRPSYNEQFF - TRBJ2-1 TRBV27 TRBD2
TGTGCCAGCAGGCTACCGGGACTACCCTACGAGCAGTACTTC CASRLPGLPYEQYF - TRBJ2-7 TRBV27 TRBD2
TGTGCCAGCTCACCACCGGGGCGGACAGGGGGAAACATTCAGTACTTC CASSPPGRTGGNIQYF - TRBJ2-4 TRBV18 TRBD1
TGTGCCAGCAGCGTAGCGCGGACAGGGGGCTCTGGAAACACCATATATTTT CASSVARTGGSGNTIYF - TRBJ1-3 TRBV9 TRBD1
TGTGCCAGCAGCCCCCCTAGCGGCCAAGAGACCCAGTACTTC CASSPPSGQETQYF - TRBJ2-5 TRBV4-2 TRBD2
TGTGCCAGCAGGGGGGGTAATCAGCCCCAGCATTTC CASRGGNQPQHF - TRBJ1-5 TRBV27 -
TGTGCCAGCAGCTTAGATCTGGGAAACACCATATATTTT CASSLDLGNTIYF - TRBJ1-3 TRBV11-2 -
TGTGCCAGCACCTCCAGGGGCACAGGCGGCAATCAGCCCCAGCATTTT CASTSRGTGGNQPQHF - TRBJ1-5 TRBV27 -
TGTGCCAGTAGTAGGGGGGGCAATCAGCCCCAGCATTTT CASSRGGNQPQHF - TRBJ1-5 TRBV19 -
TGTGCCATCAGTGCCAGGGGGGCCGACGGGCAGTACTTC CAISARGADGQYF - TRBJ2-7 TRBV10-3 -
TGTGCCAGCAGTGTAGGCAGCGGGGCGATGACCTACGAGCAGTACTTC CASSVGSGAMTYEQYF - TRBJ2-7 TRBV6-1 TRBD2
TGTGCCAGCAGTGAAAAGAGGGTTAGTGGCTATGGCTACACCTTC CASSEKRVSGYGYTF few TRBJ1-2 TRBV2 -
TGTGCCAGCAGTGCTAAGACTAGCGGAAACTACGAGCAGTACTTC CASSAKTSGNYEQYF - TRBJ2-7 TRBV6-1 TRBD2
TGTGCCAGCAGCTTAGCCAGGGATCGGCCCGGACACACTGAAGCTTTCTTT CASSLARDRPGHTEAFF - TRBJ1-1 TRBV7-9 -
TGTGCCATCAGTGGTTACAGGGAGAGGGGCTACGAGCAGTACTTC CAISGYRERGYEQYF - TRBJ2-7 TRBV10-3 -
TGTGCCAGCAGCTTGGAGCAGGGGTGGACTGAAGCTTTCTTT CASSLEQGWTEAFF - TRBJ1-1 TRBV5-6 -
TGTGCCAGCACCCCCTGGGGGGGGACCTACGAGCAGTACTTC CASTPWGGTYEQYF - TRBJ2-7 TRBV28 TRBD2
TGCGCCAGCAGTCACCCCGTCTACGAGCAGTACTTC CASSHPVYEQYF - TRBJ2-7 TRBV23-1 -
TGTGCCAGCAGTGGGACTAGCGGGAGGGAATACGAGCAGTACTTC CASSGTSGREYEQYF - TRBJ2-7 TRBV11-2 TRBD2
TGTGCCAGCAGTGACCGTCGGGGGAGCTCCTACAATGAGCAGTTCTTC CASSDRRGSSYNEQFF - TRBJ2-1 TRBV25-1 -
TGTGCCAGCACGCATTTGGGCCCCTACGAGCAGTACTTC CASTHLGPYEQYF - TRBJ2-7 TRBV2 -
TGTGCCAGCAGCTTAGCGGGGGGCCAAGAGACCCAGTACTTC CASSLAGGQETQYF - TRBJ2-5 TRBV11-2 TRBD2
TGTGCCATCTCAGACGGGGACTATGGCTACACCTTC CAISDGDYGYTF - TRBJ1-2 TRBV10-3 -
TGTGCCAGCAGTTTGGCTGGCGGGGAGACAGATACGCAGTATTTT CASSLAGGETDTQYF - TRBJ2-3 TRBV28 -
TGTGCCAGTAAAAAGAGCGCGAACACCGGGGAGCTGTTTTTT CASKKSANTGELFF - TRBJ2-2 TRBV19 -
TGTGCCAGCAGCAAGGGACTAGCGGGAGGCTCTTCGTACGAGCAGTACTTC CASSKGLAGGSSYEQYF - TRBJ2-7 TRBV9 TRBD2
TGTGCCAGCAGACTGGGGGCTGGATATGGCTACACCTTC CASRLGAGYGYTF - TRBJ1-2 TRBV6-7 -
TGTGCCTTCAACAGGGATGGCTACACCTTC CAFNRDGYTF - TRBJ1-2 TRBV30 -
TGTGCCAGCAGCGTAGGGCCACTAGCGGGAGGGGCAGATACGCAGTATTTT CASSVGPLAGGADTQYF - TRBJ2-3 TRBV9 TRBD2
TGTGCCAGCAGCTTACGGGACAGGGGTAGCGAGCAGTACTTC CASSLRDRGSEQYF - TRBJ2-7 TRBV7-2 TRBD1
TGTGCCAGCAGCTTAGCAGGACAGGAGAACACTGAAGCTTTCTTT CASSLAGQENTEAFF - TRBJ1-1 TRBV7-9 TRBD1
TGTGCCTGGTCCCGGGACTATTCACCTACCGGGGAGCTGTTTTTT CAWSRDYSPTGELFF - TRBJ2-2 TRBV30 TRBD2
TGTGCCAGCAGTCGGGAATCTGGCAATCAGCCCCAGCATTTT CASSRESGNQPQHF - TRBJ1-5 TRBV2 -
TGCGCCAGCAGCTTGGAGGGCGGCAGGGGGTCGGCTGGTGGCTACACCTTC CASSLEGGRGSAGGYTF few TRBJ1-2 TRBV5-1 TRBD1
TGTGCCAGCATTTGGGACAGGCCTACAAACGAGCAGTACTTC CASIWDRPTNEQYF - TRBJ2-7 TRBV2 TRBD1